Below, 14 T cell receptor beta chains from the same sample are listed, as sequenced in a study of blood T cell repertoires in COVID-19. TCRdb's table, derived via immunoSEQ multiplex PCR, lists solely in-frame clones and lacks some. The profile shows 90,000 or so clones, approximately 91% of them singletons. The sequencing sample was made of peripheral blood. The receptors come from a woman between 70 and 85 years old with acute or convalescent COVID-19.

By share of the sample, this clone is medium-sized. The V and J genes are TRBV2 and TRBJ1-5; D is possibly TRBD1 (5 bases). The ends were cut back, 3 bases at V and 7 bases at J, with 7 bases in the middle. Germline V gene sequence: CDR1 SNHLY, CDR2 FYNNEI. There are 12 residues in the CDR3. The CDR3 nucleotides read TGTGCCAGCAGTGATTCAGGGCAGCCCCAGCATTTT. This encodes CASSDSGQPQHF.

The J gene is TRBJ2-3, the V gene TRBV9; 11 bases line up with TRBD2. Germline assignment: CDR1 SGDLS and CDR2 YYNGEE. With 3 bases clipped from V and 6 bases from J, the junction kept 9 bases outside the gene matches. There are 16 residues in the CDR3. The chain's CDR3 is CASSAPGTSGADTQYF. Written as DNA, the CDR3 is TGTGCCAGCAGCGCCCCCGGGACTAGCGGTGCGGATACGCAGTATTTT.

This clone showed up just once. The J gene is TRBJ1-1, the V gene TRBV10-1, with 11 bases matching TRBD1. The CDR3 contains 17 residues. Germline CDR1 is WNHNN and CDR2 is SYGVQD (reference sequence). The ends lost 5 bases at V and 2 bases at J; junction bases unmatched: 10. For the CDR3, the DNA is TGCGCCAGCAGTTCGGACAGGGGGCCATCTATTAACACTGAAGCTTTCTTT. Its protein product is CASSSDRGPSINTEAFF.

The rearrangement joins TRBV27 to TRBJ1-3; no definite D call. Trimming stripped 6 bases from V and 1 base from J, with 19 bases between. CDR1 MNHEY and CDR2 SMNVEV come from the germline V gene (reference sequence). The CDR3 totals 17 residues. CDR3 DNA sequence: TGTGCCAGCAGACCCTCGGCAGTTAGCCTTTCTGGAAACACCATATATTTT. It encodes CASRPSAVSLSGNTIYF.

This chain uses TRBV3-1 (or the pseudogene TRBV3-2) with TRBJ1-6; D unclear. Germline V gene sequence: CDR1 LGHDT, CDR2 YNNKEL (reference sequence). Trimming shortened V by 2 bases and J by 7 bases, and 12 bases separated the two germline ends. This CDR3 contains 15 residues. The CDR3 DNA sequence: TGTGCCAGCAGCCAAAGATCCGCCCTAAATTCACCCCTCCACTTT. Its protein is CASSQRSALNSPLHF.

The gene calls are TRBV19 and TRBJ1-2; tentatively, D is TRBD1 (6 bases). Germline-derived CDR1 and CDR2 are LNHDA and SQIVND (reference sequence). V was trimmed by 4 bases and J by 2 bases, leaving 11 bases between them. The CDR3 covers 14 residues. In DNA form, the CDR3 reads TGTGCCAGTAGTAGAGAGGACAGAAACTATGGCTACACCTTC. Translation: CASSREDRNYGYTF.

This chain links TRBV7-9 with TRBJ1-6, with a tentative D call TRBD1 (6 bases). Germline values: CDR1 SEHNR, CDR2 FQNEAQ (reference sequence). Trimming cost V 4 bases and J 14 bases, with 30 bases left between them. There are 18 residues in the CDR3. CDR3 loop: CASSSFPSEQGSVGALHF. As DNA, the CDR3 is TGTGCCAGCAGCTCATTCCCTTCGGAACAGGGCTCTGTTGGGGCCCTCCACTTT.

This clone was detected once. The chain links TRBV2 to TRBJ2-5; D possibly corresponds to TRBD1 (6 bases). The CDR3 contains 14 residues. With 5 bases removed from V and 5 bases from J, the gap between germline ends came to 15 bases. Germline CDR1 reads SNHLY; CDR2 reads FYNNEI. The DNA of the CDR3 is TGTGCCAGCAGTTCCGACAGGCTGGGGGAGACCCAGTACTTC. It codes for CASSSDRLGETQYF.

This clone was detected once. The V call is TRBV3-1 (or the pseudogene TRBV3-2), the J call TRBJ2-3; 9 bases match TRBD2. This CDR3 spans 14 amino acids. CDR1 LGHDT and CDR2 YNNKEL come from the germline V gene (reference sequence). With V trimmed by 4 bases and J by 6 bases, 5 bases remained unmatched. Here the CDR3 reads CASSRSGGRDTQYF. CDR3 DNA sequence: TGTGCCAGCAGCCGGAGCGGGGGGCGGGATACGCAGTATTTT.

The V gene is TRBV19, the J gene TRBJ1-3; 7 nucleotides agree with TRBD1. CDR3 length: 14 amino acids. Germline-derived CDR1 and CDR2 are LNHDA and SQIVND (reference sequence). The J segment lost 0 bases and the V segment lost 8 bases, leaving 4 bases of the junction unmatched. Here the CDR3 DNA reads TGTGCCAGTGCAGGACAGGTCTCTGGAAACACCATATATTTT. Protein sequence: CASAGQVSGNTIYF.

The chain recombines TRBV14 with TRBJ1-2; D is perhaps TRBD1 (5 bases). The length of the CDR3 is 15 residues. V was pared by 0 bases and J by 4 bases, with 12 bases between. CDR1 and CDR2 from the germline V gene are SGHDN and FVKESK. CDR3 in DNA: TGTGCCAGCAGCCAAGAGCAGGGCCGATCCTATGGCTACACCTTC. Its protein product is CASSQEQGRSYGYTF. Combining the CDR3 with reference TRBV14 and TRBJ1-2 gives the whole variable domain EAGVTQFPSHSVIEKGQTVTLRCDPISGHDNLYWYRRVMGKEIKFLLHFVKESKQDESGMPNNRFLAERTGGTYSTLKVQPAELEDSGVYFCASSQEQGRSYGYTFGSGTRLTVV.

This clone was detected only once. The gene calls are TRBV10-1 and TRBJ2-3; TRBD2 is a possible D gene (5 bases). Trimming stripped 0 bases from V and 4 bases from J, with 17 bases between. The CDR3 totals 17 residues. Germline values: CDR1 WNHNN, CDR2 SYGVQD (reference sequence). CDR3 sequence reads: CASSESLVGVRPDTQYF. The DNA of the CDR3 is TGCGCCAGCAGTGAGTCGTTGGTGGGAGTTCGCCCAGATACGCAGTATTTT.

The chain joins TRBV6-4 to TRBJ1-3; D possibly corresponds to TRBD1 (5 bases). CDR1 is MRHNA and CDR2 is SNTAGT in the germline V gene. The V end lost 10 bases, the J end lost 2 bases, and 15 bases lay between the germline ends. The CDR3 is made up of 14 amino acids. CDR3 sequence (DNA): TGTGCCACGCCTCGGGGGTTCGCTGGAAACACCATATATTTT. Amino acids: CATPRGFAGNTIYF.

This chain joins TRBV19 and TRBJ1-1, with a possible D match to TRBD1 (5 bases). V was shortened by 8 bases and J by 0 bases, with 16 bases between the two germline ends. Germline assignment: CDR1 LNHDA and CDR2 SQIVND (reference sequence). The CDR3 is made up of 15 amino acids. This CDR3 is CASSLGGFMNTEAFF. DNA of the CDR3: TGTGCCAGTTCTCTCGGGGGGTTCATGAACACTGAAGCTTTCTTT. Using reference TRBV19 and TRBJ1-1 for the parts outside the CDR3, the full variable domain is DGGITQSPKYLFRKEGQNVTLSCEQNLNHDAMYWYRQDPGQGLRLIYYSQIVNDFQKGDIAEGYSVSREKKESFPLTVTSAQKNPTAFYLCASSLGGFMNTEAFFGQGTRLTVV.